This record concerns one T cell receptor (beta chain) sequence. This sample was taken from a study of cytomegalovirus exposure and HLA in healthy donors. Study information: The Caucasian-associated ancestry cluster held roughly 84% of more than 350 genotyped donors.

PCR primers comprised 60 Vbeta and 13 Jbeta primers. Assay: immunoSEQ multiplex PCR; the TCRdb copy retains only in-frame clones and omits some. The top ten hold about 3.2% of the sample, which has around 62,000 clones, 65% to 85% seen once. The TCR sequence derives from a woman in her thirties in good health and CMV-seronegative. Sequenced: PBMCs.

In DNA, the CDR3 is TGTGCCAGCAGCCTACTGGGACAGTACAATGAGCAGTTCTTC. Translation: CASSLLGQYNEQFF. This chain joins TRBV27 and TRBJ2-1, with 7 bases identical to TRBD1. In germline, CDR1 is MNHEY, CDR2 SMNVEV (reference sequence). J gave up 4 bases and V 6 bases, and 6 bases lay outside the gene matches. This CDR3 has 14 residues.